Listed here is a single T cell receptor (beta chain). The antigen is unknown. A quantitative 5'-RACE method, one with molecular barcodes, was used to make TCR beta libraries. TCRdb called the 5' RACE reads again in MiXCR, with one record for every CDR3 protein. The sample gives some 400,000 distinct CDR3 sequences, approximately 20% of which show up once; roughly 16% is in the top ten. The sample is drawn from a study of CD8 T cells in ankylosing spondylitis. Findings and caveats of the study: Disease-associated clones were CD8+ and fairly uncommon in peripheral blood. Characteristic of ankylosing spondylitis blood, it appeared, was a TCR beta motif comprising 7 to 9 highly homologous variants.

Trimming shortened V by 7 bases and J by 0 bases, and 11 bases separated the two germline ends. CDR3 size: 14 residues. CDR1 and CDR2 from the germline V gene are MDHEN and SYDVKM. The sequence was collected from a male donor with ankylosing spondylitis. Input material: blood, either unsorted or a sorted T cell fraction (not recorded which). V usage is TRBV28 and J usage is TRBJ2-3; the D call may be TRBD1 or TRBD2 (5 bases each). CDR3 nucleotide sequence: TGTGCCAGCACCCGGGACCTCAGCACAGATACGCAGTATTTT. This sequence encodes CASTRDLSTDTQYF.